This is a list of T cell receptor beta chains from one sample in a study of control samples from healthy donors and cancer patients. Repertoires were generated with immunoSEQ multiplex PCR, while TCRdb's copy carries only in-frame clones and drops some. The repertoire holds approximately 160,000 clones, with 92% as singletons. Material: blood. The receptor source for this set is a woman younger than 45 in good health. Both conserved end residues are part of each CDR3. A D gene is named only where the DNA matches it firmly. Rows give clone size only sometimes, using once, few, many, or a class for an expanded clone.

J gene,D gene,V gene,clone size,CDR3 length,CDR3 DNA,CDR3 protein
TRBJ1-1,NA,TRBV28,once,13,TGTGCCAGCAAGAAGGGAGGGAACACTGAAGCTTTCTTT,CASKKGGNTEAFF
TRBJ2-7,NA,TRBV4-3,once,16,TGCGCCAGCAGCCAAGCAATATCTAATGGCGGCGACGAGCAGTACTTC,CASSQAISNGGDEQYF
TRBJ2-3,NA,TRBV27,NA,15,TGTGCCAGCAGTTGGACGAGGGGCATAGCAGATACGCAGTATTTT,CASSWTRGIADTQYF
TRBJ1-1,NA,TRBV28,NA,13,TGTGCCAGCAGTCAGATAACAAACACTGAAGCTTTCTTT,CASSQITNTEAFF
TRBJ2-3,TRBD1,TRBV27,once,14,TGTGCCAGCATCCCCCACAGGGGCATAGATACGCAGTATTTT,CASIPHRGIDTQYF
TRBJ1-4,NA,TRBV2,NA,14,TGTGCCAGCAGTGAAGCTCCAGGGGTTGTAAAACTGTTTTTT,CASSEAPGVVKLFF
TRBJ2-3,NA,TRBV9,NA,14,TGTGCCAGCAGCAGAGAGGGGAAGACAGATACGCAGTATTTT,CASSREGKTDTQYF
TRBJ2-1,TRBD2,TRBV7-9,NA,14,TGTGCCAGCAGCACCGGACTAGCTACCAATGAGCAGTTCTTC,CASSTGLATNEQFF
TRBJ2-1,TRBD2,TRBV12-3/TRBV12-4,NA,13,TGTGCTTCTAGCGGGAGGGAAAACAATGAGCAGTTCTTC,CASSGRENNEQFF
TRBJ2-5,TRBD1,TRBV7-2,NA,15,TGTGCCAGCAGCCCCCTGGGTAGGGGGCTGGAGACCCAGTACTTC,CASSPLGRGLETQYF
TRBJ2-5,TRBD2,TRBV12-3/TRBV12-4,NA,12,TGTGCCAGCAGTTGGGGGGGGGAGACCCAGTACTTC,CASSWGGETQYF
TRBJ1-4,NA,TRBV7-6,NA,16,TGTGCCAGCAGCTTAGCGGTCGGCAGGGAGGGTGAAAAACTGTTTTTT,CASSLAVGREGEKLFF
TRBJ1-2,TRBD1,TRBV27,few,13,TGTGCCAGCAGTTTATTTGGACAGGCGGTCTACACCTTC,CASSLFGQAVYTF
TRBJ2-7,NA,TRBV7-8,NA,16,TGTGCCAGCAGCTTAGAAGTCGGGACACTATCCTACGAGCAGTACTTC,CASSLEVGTLSYEQYF
TRBJ2-7,TRBD2,TRBV7-9,NA,16,TGTGCCAGCAGCCCCCGCTGGACTAGCGGGAATGGCGAGCAGTACTTC,CASSPRWTSGNGEQYF
TRBJ1-5,NA,TRBV10-3,few,16,TGTGCCATCAGTGAGTCGAGCCGGGGCAGGGGTAAGCCCCAGCATTTT,CAISESSRGRGKPQHF
TRBJ2-1,TRBD2,TRBV13,NA,15,TGTGCCAGCAGCGTAGGGGACTACCCGAGGGATGAGCAGTTCTTC,CASSVGDYPRDEQFF
TRBJ2-7,TRBD2,TRBV2,NA,16,TGTGCCAGCAGTGAGGGGCTAGCGGGGGTCCCCTACGAGCAGTACTTC,CASSEGLAGVPYEQYF
TRBJ2-5,TRBD1,TRBV14,NA,15,TGTGCCAGCAGCCGCCGGGACAGGGTATTAGAGACCCAGTACTTC,CASSRRDRVLETQYF
TRBJ1-4,TRBD1,TRBV7-8,NA,15,TGTGCCAGCAGCCTAGTGGGCAGGGGGGCGGAAAAACTGTTTTTT,CASSLVGRGAEKLFF
TRBJ2-7,TRBD1,TRBV10-3,few,12,TGTGCCACCGGACAGGGGACCTACGAGCAGTACTTC,CATGQGTYEQYF
TRBJ2-1,TRBD2,TRBV4-2,NA,16,TGTGCCAGCAGCCAGGAAGCCTCCGGGGGGTTCAATGAGCAGTTCTTC,CASSQEASGGFNEQFF
TRBJ2-1,TRBD2,TRBV7-9,NA,15,TGTGCCAGCAGCTTGACTAGCGGGGCCTACAATGAGCAGTTCTTC,CASSLTSGAYNEQFF
TRBJ1-1,NA,TRBV2,NA,14,TGTGCCAGCAGTGAGGAGGTTCGGGCCACTGAAGCTTTCTTT,CASSEEVRATEAFF
TRBJ2-2,TRBD2,TRBV11-3,NA,18,TGTGCCAGCAGCCCGGGACTAGCGGGAGGGCCCGTCACCGGGGAGCTGTTTTTT,CASSPGLAGGPVTGELFF
TRBJ2-3,TRBD2,TRBV3-1/TRBV3-2,NA,13,TGTGCCAGCGCGGGAGCGGGCGCAGATACGCAGTATTTT,CASAGAGADTQYF
TRBJ2-2,NA,TRBV19,NA,15,TGTGCCAGTAGTATAGGCCAGGGGAACACCGGGGAGCTGTTTTTT,CASSIGQGNTGELFF
TRBJ2-1,TRBD2,TRBV2,NA,13,TGTGCCAGCAGGGCAGCGGGAACCAATGAGCAGTTCTTC,CASRAAGTNEQFF
TRBJ1-6,NA,TRBV30,NA,13,TGTGCCGTAGGAGCATCCTATAATTCACCCCTCCACTTT,CAVGASYNSPLHF
TRBJ2-7,NA,TRBV28,NA,14,TGTGCCAGCAGTTTATTTGGGGATTCCTACGAGCAGTACTTC,CASSLFGDSYEQYF
TRBJ2-1,TRBD1,TRBV30,NA,15,TGTGCCTGGACGCGGTCCAGGGGGTCCTACAATGAGCAGTTCTTC,CAWTRSRGSYNEQFF
TRBJ2-1,TRBD2,TRBV5-1,NA,15,TGCGCCAGCGAAAGGACTAGCGGTTCCTACAATGAGCAGTTCTTC,CASERTSGSYNEQFF
TRBJ2-5,TRBD2,TRBV7-9,NA,14,TGTGCCAGCAGCTTGCTTACGGGGGGAGAGACCCAGTACTTC,CASSLLTGGETQYF
TRBJ2-1,NA,TRBV13,NA,14,TGTGCCAGCAGCCAAACAGGAATACGAACTGAGCAGTTCTTC,CASSQTGIRTEQFF
TRBJ2-5,NA,TRBV5-1,NA,12,TGCGCCAGCAGCTTAGCAGGGGAGACCCAGTACTTC,CASSLAGETQYF
TRBJ2-2,TRBD1,TRBV6-5,NA,14,TGTGCCAGCAGTTACTCGACAGGGTCCGGGGAGCTGTTTTTT,CASSYSTGSGELFF
TRBJ2-1,NA,TRBV10-3,NA,15,TGTGCCATCAGAGGCGGGACGGGAGCCTACAATGAGCAGTTCTTC,CAIRGGTGAYNEQFF
TRBJ2-6,NA,TRBV6-5,NA,14,TGTGCCAGCCTTGAATCCGCTGGGGCCAACGTCCTGACTTTC,CASLESAGANVLTF
TRBJ1-6,NA,TRBV11-3,NA,14,TGTGCCAGCAGCCCCAAACCCTATAATTCACCCCTCCACTTT,CASSPKPYNSPLHF
TRBJ1-4,TRBD1,TRBV5-1,NA,16,TGCGCCAGCAGCCTCGTCTCCGGGACAGGGTCGGAAAAACTGTTTTTT,CASSLVSGTGSEKLFF
TRBJ2-1,TRBD2,TRBV13,NA,15,TGTGCCAGCAGCCTCGGGACTAGCAAACCCAGGGAGCAGTTCTTC,CASSLGTSKPREQFF
TRBJ2-2,TRBD1,TRBV18,NA,16,TGTGCCAGCTCACCCTGGACAGGGACTGGCACCGGGGAGCTGTTTTTT,CASSPWTGTGTGELFF
TRBJ1-1,NA,TRBV6-1,NA,14,TGTGCCAGCAGTGAAGTAGGTTGGAATACTGAAGCTTTCTTT,CASSEVGWNTEAFF
TRBJ2-5,TRBD2,TRBV6-2/TRBV6-3,NA,16,TGTGCCAGCAGTGGACCTCAGGGCGGGAGGGAAGAGACCCAGTACTTC,CASSGPQGGREETQYF
TRBJ2-3,TRBD1,TRBV5-1,NA,14,TGCGCCAGCAGCTTACAGGGGGGCACAGATACGCAGTATTTT,CASSLQGGTDTQYF
TRBJ2-1,NA,TRBV5-6,NA,16,TGTGCCAGCAGCTTATCCAGGGCCGCTACTCAGAATGAGCAGTTCTTC,CASSLSRAATQNEQFF
TRBJ1-2,NA,TRBV4-1,few,13,TGCGCCAGCAGCCAAGTAGGACAATATGGCTACACCTTC,CASSQVGQYGYTF
TRBJ2-2,NA,TRBV6-2/TRBV6-3,NA,16,TGTGCCAGCAGTTCTCCGGGACTTTCGAACACCGGGGAGCTGTTTTTT,CASSSPGLSNTGELFF
TRBJ2-1,NA,TRBV19,NA,16,TGTGCCAGTAGTATAGGTTCGCGGGGGCCCTACAATGAGCAGTTCTTC,CASSIGSRGPYNEQFF
TRBJ2-2,TRBD2,TRBV4-2,NA,16,TGTGCCAGCAGCCAAAGCGGGACTCCCTACACCGGGGAGCTGTTTTTT,CASSQSGTPYTGELFF
TRBJ2-5,NA,TRBV24-1,NA,15,TGTGCCACCAGTGATGCGGGACAGAATGTAGAGACCCAGTACTTC,CATSDAGQNVETQYF
TRBJ1-6,TRBD1,TRBV3-1/TRBV3-2,NA,14,TGTGCCAGCAGTCCCGGGACAGAGAATTCACCCCTCCACTTT,CASSPGTENSPLHF
TRBJ2-7,TRBD1,TRBV6-6,NA,17,TGTGCCAGCAGTCCGTACGGCGGACAGGGTGGGTCCTACGAGCAGTACTTC,CASSPYGGQGGSYEQYF
TRBJ2-7,NA,TRBV4-1,NA,11,TGCGCCAGCAGCCAAGCGTACGAGCAGTACTTC,CASSQAYEQYF
TRBJ1-3,NA,TRBV5-4,NA,13,TGTGCCAGCAGCTTTTTTGGGGTTAACACCATATATTTT,CASSFFGVNTIYF
TRBJ1-1,NA,TRBV4-1,NA,12,TGCGCCAGCAGCCAAGGGGTAGCTGAAGCTTTCTTT,CASSQGVAEAFF